This T cell receptor beta chain was sequenced for a study of graft-versus-host responses after intestinal transplantation. Lymphocytes from graft epithelium and lamina propria were isolated. The length of the CDR3 is 15 residues. Trimming cost V 0 bases and J 4 bases, with 10 bases left between them. Germline CDR1 reads MGHRA; CDR2 reads YSYEKL. The repertoire was sequenced with immunoSEQ multiplex PCR; TCRdb's copy has only in-frame clones and lacks some. In the table there are about 1,100 clones, around 80% of which are singletons. This sequence originates from a human patient who received an intestinal transplant, so some T cells may come from the graft donor. The material was ileum tissue, obtained 7 days after intestinal transplantation. The gene calls are TRBV4-1 and TRBJ2-1; D gene ambiguous. CDR3 in DNA: TGCGCCAGCAGCCAAGATTTTGACGGGTACAATGAGCAGTTCTTC. It specifies CASSQDFDGYNEQFF.